This T cell receptor beta chain was profiled in a study of blood T cell repertoires in COVID-19. Study as a whole: Researchers got acute and convalescent COVID-19 samples from the United States, Italy and Spain.

The study drew participants aged about 18 to 95 years from under 30 US areas. Each participant's cohort was designated according to participant-reported clinical history. Libraries were prepared by immunoSEQ multiplex PCR; TCRdb keeps only in-frame clonotypes and omits some of them. The sample lists 250,000 or so clones, approximately 88% occurring once. Details on this clone: Additional DNA sequences in this sample encode the identical CDR3.

This sequence originates from a woman between 35 and 50 years old who had been exposed to COVID-19. The sequencing input was PBMCs or T cells enriched from blood (not recorded which).

CDR3 amino acids: CASSPDRTGNTIYF. In DNA, the CDR3 is TGTGCCAGCAGCCCCGACAGGACTGGAAACACCATATATTTT. V usage is TRBV9 and J usage is TRBJ1-3, with a weak D call TRBD1 (6 bases). CDR3 length: 14 residues. V dropped 4 bases and J dropped 2 bases, with 10 bases sitting between them. In germline, CDR1 is SGDLS, CDR2 YYNGEE.